This entry features one TCR beta chain sequence. Which antigen it targets is not known. No base-level quality is on record; no much larger clone is a single base apart. The data belong to a study of blood T cell repertoires in COVID-19 (dated by TCRdb to the early 2020s). Background for the entire study: Collaborator samples came from the United States, Italy and Spain and covered acute and convalescent phases of COVID-19. The dataset comprised deeply sampled blood TCRbeta repertoires from subjects exposed to, actively infected with, or recovered from COVID-19. The prospective study material was composed of cDNA or gDNA derived from T cells, B-cell-depleted T cells, or PBMCs. The samples were drawn from two sources: the first 160 participants of the ongoing ImmuneRACE study, and 1,000 to 1,500 subjects contributed by 6 global collaborators. Where available, HLA class I and class II types were obtained from metadata supplied by the sample provider rather than from assay-based typing. A de-identified subject ID, COVID-19 status, age in years and sex were almost always included in the sample metadata. The repertoires were released in a freely available public database meant as a resource for research on the immune response to SARS-CoV-2. The paper's findings and limits, for the study overall: The quantity of clinical and demographic metadata differed by source and by participant and was supplied without curation.

The immunoSEQ Assay, a bias-controlled multiplex PCR, was used to amplify TCRbeta CDR3 regions from genomic DNA. Per the original workflow: The number of nucleated cells in each sample was estimated by amplification of reference gene primers within the assay. Sequence reads were collapsed and filtered to measure the absolute abundance of every unique TCRbeta CDR3 rearrangement. For each sample, productive Simpson clonality was calculated as the square root of Simpson's diversity index across productive rearrangements. Entries here come from immuneACCESS through TCRdb and include only in-frame sequences with V and J called. Some clones fail to appear in such tables; in the studies checked, an unresolved V gene covers under half of the shortfall, and the cause of the remainder is unknown. V and J calls and clone size are as listed in that table; D and trimming were resolved from the DNA. This sample holds 55,000 to 70,000 clones; around 86% were observed only once. Roughly 3.6% of the sample belongs to the ten largest clones.

V is pruned by 3 bases and J by 2 bases, leaving 7 bases of the junction without a gene match. The germline V gene specifies SGHTA as CDR1 and FQGTGA as CDR2. There are 17 amino acids in the CDR3, from cysteine to phenylalanine inclusive. Left in the record is the CDR3 DNA by itself, 51 bases read in frame from the first base. The collaborating institutions used their own protocols to collect whole blood in K2EDTA tubes. Collaborator samples were shipped for TCRbeta analysis as frozen whole blood, isolated PBMCs, or DNA extracted from either sample type. The rearrangement joined TRBV7-3 to TRBJ2-3, and 11 junctional nucleotides match TRBD2. This receptor was obtained from a woman of 80 years or more with acute or convalescent COVID-19. What was sequenced was peripheral blood. The CDR3 is CASSFSSGGTYTDTQYF. Read as DNA, the sequence is TGTGCCAGCAGCTTTTCTAGCGGGGGGACGTACACAGATACGCAGTATTTT.